The next 13 T cell receptor beta chains were all read from a single sample in a study of shared clonotypes between healthy human individuals. The assay was immunoSEQ multiplex PCR, and TCRdb's table has in-frame clones only and misses some. The repertoire has a few million clones, roughly 90% of them found once; the top ten carry 0.37%. Sequenced sample: naive CD4+ T cells from PBMCs. Noted subset: CD45RA+ positively selected. The receptors come from a man aged 18-30 years in good health. Some clones in this sample may be carry-over from other donors' samples.

The chain carries TRBV6-5 and TRBJ2-6, with TRBD2 as a possible D gene (5 bases). V lost 2 bases, J lost 2 bases, and 10 bases lay in between. The germline CDR1 and CDR2 sequences are MNHEY and SVGAGI. This CDR3 is 16 amino acids long. CDR3: CASSYKRAPGANVLTF. In DNA, the CDR3 is TGTGCCAGCAGTTACAAGAGGGCCCCTGGGGCCAACGTCCTGACTTTC.

J is TRBJ1-1 and V is TRBV7-2; maybe TRBD1 (6 bases). Germline V gene lookup returns CDR1 SGHTA and CDR2 FQGNSA. Trimming pared 2 bases from V and 1 base from J, leaving 11 bases between. CDR3 size: 15 residues. Here the CDR3 reads CASSLQWGQNTEAFF. For the CDR3, the DNA is TGTGCCAGCAGCTTACAGTGGGGACAGAACACTGAAGCTTTCTTT.

As concerns this clone: Other nucleotide sequences from this sample produce the same CDR3. J is TRBJ2-5 and V is TRBV27; perhaps TRBD1 as D (6 bases). Trimming left V 3 bases short and J 1 base short, with 9 bases between. The CDR3 is 14 residues long. CDR1 MNHEY and CDR2 SMNVEV come from the germline V gene (reference sequence). The CDR3 reads CASSFSRGQETQYF. CDR3 sequence (DNA): TGTGCCAGCAGTTTTTCCAGGGGCCAAGAGACCCAGTACTTC.

V gene TRBV29-1 combines with J gene TRBJ1-1, with D tentatively TRBD1 (6 bases). This CDR3 is built from 14 residues. Germline V gives CDR1 SQVTM, CDR2 ANQGSEA. The V end was cut by 4 bases, the J end by 0 bases, with 12 bases between. The CDR3, as DNA: TGCAGCGTTGTAGTGGGGGGCTTGAACACTGAAGCTTTCTTT. Translation gives CSVVVGGLNTEAFF.

The chain has TRBV28 and TRBJ1-5; no clear D. Germline CDR1 is MDHEN and CDR2 is SYDVKM. This CDR3 comprises 16 residues. Trimming took off 9 bases at V and 1 base at J, with 19 bases between the two ends. Here the CDR3 reads CASNAPQYGSNQPQHF. The CDR3 DNA reads as TGTGCCAGTAACGCCCCGCAGTATGGCAGCAATCAGCCCCAGCATTTT.

This clone was recorded once. Other nucleotide sequences from this sample produce the same CDR3. This rearrangement joins TRBV9 to TRBJ2-7, with D perhaps matching TRBD2 (5 bases). The CDR3 is made up of 13 amino acids. Germline V gives CDR1 SGDLS, CDR2 YYNGEE. Trimming took 4 bases from V and 1 from J, leaving 9 bases between them. CDR3 region: CASSPGLSYEQYF. The CDR3 DNA reads TGTGCCAGCAGCCCGGGGTTATCCTACGAGCAGTACTTC.

In its sample, this clone was seen once. V gene TRBV5-5 combines with J gene TRBJ1-3; 11 bases agree with TRBD1. The CDR3 totals 17 residues. Trimming cost V 3 bases and J 0 bases; bases outside gene matches: 5. Germline-derived CDR1 and CDR2 are SGHKS and YYEKEE (reference sequence). DNA of the CDR3: TGTGCCAGCAGCTGGGACAGGGGGTTGATCTCTGGAAACACCATATATTTT. It translates to CASSWDRGLISGNTIYF.

The chain couples TRBV9 to TRBJ2-7, with TRBD2 matching over 13 bases. The CDR3 contains 16 residues. After removal of 3 bases from V and 3 bases from J, the junction contained 6 bases not matched to a gene. The germline gives CDR1 SGDLS, CDR2 YYNGEE. CDR3: CASSAGLAGRHYEQYF. For the CDR3, the DNA is TGTGCCAGCAGCGCGGGACTAGCGGGACGCCACTACGAGCAGTACTTC.

This chain connects TRBV9 to TRBJ1-3; 11 bases match TRBD1. The CDR3 is made up of 17 amino acids. The germline V gene encodes CDR1 SGDLS and CDR2 YYNGEE. The trim removed 0 bases at V and 2 bases at J, leaving 4 bases unmatched. DNA of the CDR3: TGTGCCAGCAGCGTAGTGGGGACAGGGGGACCTGGAAACACCATATATTTT. Protein: CASSVVGTGGPGNTIYF.

Worth noting for this clone: Other DNA sequences in this sample translate to the same CDR3. The CDR3 DNA reads as TGCGCCAGCAGCTTGGGAGGGACGAATGAAAAACTGTTTTTT. It codes for CASSLGGTNEKLFF. V gene TRBV5-1 combines with J gene TRBJ1-4, with D tentatively TRBD1 (5 bases). The length of the CDR3 is 14 residues. V was clipped by 0 bases and J by 5 bases, with 8 bases between them. Germline V gene sequence: CDR1 SGHRS, CDR2 YFSETQ.

The V and J genes are TRBV5-1 and TRBJ2-7; D perhaps matches TRBD2 (5 bases). This CDR3 has 13 residues. Deletions cut 4 bases from V and 3 bases from J, with 11 bases between. From germline, CDR1 is SGHRS and CDR2 YFSETQ. The CDR3 here is CASSEGRDYEQYF. In nucleotides, the CDR3 is TGCGCCAGCAGCGAGGGTCGGGACTACGAGCAGTACTTC.

Here the CDR3 DNA reads TGTGCCAGCAGCTTGAAGGTTGCGAACACTGAAGCTTTCTTT. Translating gives CASSLKVANTEAFF. The rearrangement uses TRBV5-4 and TRBJ1-1, with D unclear. The CDR3 has 14 residues. Trimming left V 1 base short and J 1 base short, with 8 bases between. The germline CDR1 and CDR2 sequences are SGHNT and YYREEE (reference sequence).

The V call is TRBV7-9, the J call TRBJ2-5; 8 nucleotides align to TRBD1. Per germline, CDR1 SEHNR and CDR2 FQNEAQ (reference sequence). CDR3 length equals 15 residues. J was trimmed by 1 base and V by 5 bases; bases with no gene match: 6. The CDR3 sequence: CASSPLTGVQETQYF. The DNA of the CDR3 is TGTGCCAGCAGCCCACTGACAGGGGTCCAAGAGACCCAGTACTTC.